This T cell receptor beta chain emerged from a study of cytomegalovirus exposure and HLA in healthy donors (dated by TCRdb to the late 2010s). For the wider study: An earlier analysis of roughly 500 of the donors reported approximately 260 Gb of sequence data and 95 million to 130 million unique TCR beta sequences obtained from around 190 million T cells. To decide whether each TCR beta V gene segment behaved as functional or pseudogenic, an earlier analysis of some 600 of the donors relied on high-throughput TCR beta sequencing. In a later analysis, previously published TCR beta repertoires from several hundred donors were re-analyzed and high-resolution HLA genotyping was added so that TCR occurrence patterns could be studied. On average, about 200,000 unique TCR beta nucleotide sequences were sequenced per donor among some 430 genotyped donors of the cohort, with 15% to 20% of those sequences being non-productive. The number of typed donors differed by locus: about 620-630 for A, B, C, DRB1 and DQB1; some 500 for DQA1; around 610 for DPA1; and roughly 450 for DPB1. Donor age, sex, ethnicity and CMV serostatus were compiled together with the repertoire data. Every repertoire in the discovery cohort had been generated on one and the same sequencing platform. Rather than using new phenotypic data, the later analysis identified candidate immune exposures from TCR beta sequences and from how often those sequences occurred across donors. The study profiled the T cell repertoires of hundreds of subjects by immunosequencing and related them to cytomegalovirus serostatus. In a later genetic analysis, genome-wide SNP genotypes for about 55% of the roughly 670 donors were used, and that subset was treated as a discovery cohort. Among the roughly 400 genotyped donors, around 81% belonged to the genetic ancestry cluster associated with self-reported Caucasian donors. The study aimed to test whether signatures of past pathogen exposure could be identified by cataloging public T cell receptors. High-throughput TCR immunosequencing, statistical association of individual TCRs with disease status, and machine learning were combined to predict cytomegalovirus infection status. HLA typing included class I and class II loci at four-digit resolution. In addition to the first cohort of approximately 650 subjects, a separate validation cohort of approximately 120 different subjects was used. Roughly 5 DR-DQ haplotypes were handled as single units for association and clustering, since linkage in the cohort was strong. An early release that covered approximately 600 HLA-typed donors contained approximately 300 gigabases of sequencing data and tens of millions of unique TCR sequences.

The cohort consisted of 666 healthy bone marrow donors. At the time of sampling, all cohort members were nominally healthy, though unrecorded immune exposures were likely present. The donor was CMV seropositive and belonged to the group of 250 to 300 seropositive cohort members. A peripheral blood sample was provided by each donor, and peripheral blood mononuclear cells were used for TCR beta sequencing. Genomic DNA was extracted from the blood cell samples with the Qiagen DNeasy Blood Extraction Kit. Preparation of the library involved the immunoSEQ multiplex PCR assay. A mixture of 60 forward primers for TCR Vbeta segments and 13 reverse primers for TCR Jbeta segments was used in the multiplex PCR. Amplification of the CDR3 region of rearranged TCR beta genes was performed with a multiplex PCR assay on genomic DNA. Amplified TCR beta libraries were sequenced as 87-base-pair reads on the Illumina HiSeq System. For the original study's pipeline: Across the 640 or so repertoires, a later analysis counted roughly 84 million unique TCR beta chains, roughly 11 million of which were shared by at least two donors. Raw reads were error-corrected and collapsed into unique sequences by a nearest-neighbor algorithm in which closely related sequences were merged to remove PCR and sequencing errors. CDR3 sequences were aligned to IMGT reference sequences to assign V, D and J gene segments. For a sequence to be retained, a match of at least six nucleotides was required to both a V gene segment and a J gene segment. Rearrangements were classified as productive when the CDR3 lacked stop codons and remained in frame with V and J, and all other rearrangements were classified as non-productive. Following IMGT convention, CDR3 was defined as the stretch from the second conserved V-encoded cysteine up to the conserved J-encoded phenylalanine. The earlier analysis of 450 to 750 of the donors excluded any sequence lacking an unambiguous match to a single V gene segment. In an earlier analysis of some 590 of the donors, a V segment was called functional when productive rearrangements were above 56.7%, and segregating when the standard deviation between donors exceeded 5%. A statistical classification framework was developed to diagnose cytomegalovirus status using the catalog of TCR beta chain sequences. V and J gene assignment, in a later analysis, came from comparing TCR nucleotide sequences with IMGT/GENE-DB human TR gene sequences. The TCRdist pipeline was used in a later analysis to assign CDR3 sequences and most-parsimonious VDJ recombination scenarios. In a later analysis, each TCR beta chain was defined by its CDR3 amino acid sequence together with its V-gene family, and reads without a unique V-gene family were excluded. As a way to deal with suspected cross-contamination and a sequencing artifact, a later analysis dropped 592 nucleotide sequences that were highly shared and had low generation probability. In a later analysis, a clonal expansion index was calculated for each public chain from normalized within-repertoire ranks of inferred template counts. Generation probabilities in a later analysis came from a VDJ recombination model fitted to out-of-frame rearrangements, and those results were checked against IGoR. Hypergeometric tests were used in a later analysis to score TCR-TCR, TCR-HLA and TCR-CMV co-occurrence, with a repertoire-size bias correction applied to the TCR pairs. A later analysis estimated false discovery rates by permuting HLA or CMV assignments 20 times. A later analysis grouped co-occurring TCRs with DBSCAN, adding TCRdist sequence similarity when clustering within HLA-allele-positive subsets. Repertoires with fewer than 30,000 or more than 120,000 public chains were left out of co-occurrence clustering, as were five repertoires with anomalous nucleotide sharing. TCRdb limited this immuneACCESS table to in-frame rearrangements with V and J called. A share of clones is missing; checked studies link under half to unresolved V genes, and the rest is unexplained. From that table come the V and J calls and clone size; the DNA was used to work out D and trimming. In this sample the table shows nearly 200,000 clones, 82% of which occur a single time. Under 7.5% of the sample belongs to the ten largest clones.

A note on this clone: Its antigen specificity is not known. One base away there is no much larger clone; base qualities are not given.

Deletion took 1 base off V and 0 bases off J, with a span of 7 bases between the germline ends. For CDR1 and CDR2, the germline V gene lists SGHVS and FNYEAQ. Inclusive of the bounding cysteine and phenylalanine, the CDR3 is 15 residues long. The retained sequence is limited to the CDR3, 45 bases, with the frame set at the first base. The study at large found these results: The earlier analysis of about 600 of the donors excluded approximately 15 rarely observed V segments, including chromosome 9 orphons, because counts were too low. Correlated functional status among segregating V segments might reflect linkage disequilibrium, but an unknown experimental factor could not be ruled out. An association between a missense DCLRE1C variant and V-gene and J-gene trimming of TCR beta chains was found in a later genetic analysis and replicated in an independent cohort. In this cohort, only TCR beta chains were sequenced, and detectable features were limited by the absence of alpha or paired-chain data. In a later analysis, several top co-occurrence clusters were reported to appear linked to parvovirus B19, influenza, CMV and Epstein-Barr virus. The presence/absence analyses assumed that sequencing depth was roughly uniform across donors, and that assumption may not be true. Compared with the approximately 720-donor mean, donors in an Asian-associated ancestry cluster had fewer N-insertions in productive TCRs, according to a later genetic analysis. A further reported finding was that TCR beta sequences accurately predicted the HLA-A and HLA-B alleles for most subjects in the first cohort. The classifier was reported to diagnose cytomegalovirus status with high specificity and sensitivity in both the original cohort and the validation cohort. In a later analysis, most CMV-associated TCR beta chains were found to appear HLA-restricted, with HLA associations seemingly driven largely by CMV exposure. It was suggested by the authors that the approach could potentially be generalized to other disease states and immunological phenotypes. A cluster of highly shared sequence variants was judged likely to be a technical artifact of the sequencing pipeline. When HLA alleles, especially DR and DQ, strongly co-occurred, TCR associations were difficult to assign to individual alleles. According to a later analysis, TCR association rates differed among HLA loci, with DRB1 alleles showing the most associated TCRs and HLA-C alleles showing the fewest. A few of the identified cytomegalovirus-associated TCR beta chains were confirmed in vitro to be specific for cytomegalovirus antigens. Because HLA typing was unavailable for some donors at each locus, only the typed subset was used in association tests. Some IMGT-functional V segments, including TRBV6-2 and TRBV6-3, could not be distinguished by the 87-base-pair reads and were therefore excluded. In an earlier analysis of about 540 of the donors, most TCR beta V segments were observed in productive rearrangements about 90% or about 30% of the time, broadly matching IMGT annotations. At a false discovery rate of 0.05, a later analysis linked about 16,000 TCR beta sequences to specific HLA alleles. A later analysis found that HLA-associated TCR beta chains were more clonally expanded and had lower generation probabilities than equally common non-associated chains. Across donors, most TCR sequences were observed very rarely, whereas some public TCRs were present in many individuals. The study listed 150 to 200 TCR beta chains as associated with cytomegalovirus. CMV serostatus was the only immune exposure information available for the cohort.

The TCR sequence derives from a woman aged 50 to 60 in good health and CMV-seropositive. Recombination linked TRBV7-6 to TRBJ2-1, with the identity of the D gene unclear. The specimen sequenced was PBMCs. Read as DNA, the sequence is TGTGCCAGCAGCTTAGTGGGCAGCTCCTACAATGAGCAGTTCTTC. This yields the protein CASSLVGSSYNEQFF.